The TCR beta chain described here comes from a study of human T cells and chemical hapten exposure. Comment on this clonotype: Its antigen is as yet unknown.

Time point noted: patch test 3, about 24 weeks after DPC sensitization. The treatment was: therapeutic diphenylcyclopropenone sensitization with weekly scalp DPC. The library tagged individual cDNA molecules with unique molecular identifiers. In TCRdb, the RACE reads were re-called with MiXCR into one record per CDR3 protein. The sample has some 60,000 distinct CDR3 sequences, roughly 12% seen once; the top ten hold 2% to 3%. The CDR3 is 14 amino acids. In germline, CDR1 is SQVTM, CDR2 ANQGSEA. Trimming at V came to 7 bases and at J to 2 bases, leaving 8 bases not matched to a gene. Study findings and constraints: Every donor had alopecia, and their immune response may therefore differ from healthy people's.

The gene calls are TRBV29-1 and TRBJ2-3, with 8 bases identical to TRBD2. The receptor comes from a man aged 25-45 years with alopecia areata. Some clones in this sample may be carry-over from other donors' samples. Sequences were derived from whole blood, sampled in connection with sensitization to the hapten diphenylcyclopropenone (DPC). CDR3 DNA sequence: TGCAGCGCCCTTAGCGGGGTCTACACAGATACGCAGTATTTT. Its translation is CSALSGVYTDTQYF.